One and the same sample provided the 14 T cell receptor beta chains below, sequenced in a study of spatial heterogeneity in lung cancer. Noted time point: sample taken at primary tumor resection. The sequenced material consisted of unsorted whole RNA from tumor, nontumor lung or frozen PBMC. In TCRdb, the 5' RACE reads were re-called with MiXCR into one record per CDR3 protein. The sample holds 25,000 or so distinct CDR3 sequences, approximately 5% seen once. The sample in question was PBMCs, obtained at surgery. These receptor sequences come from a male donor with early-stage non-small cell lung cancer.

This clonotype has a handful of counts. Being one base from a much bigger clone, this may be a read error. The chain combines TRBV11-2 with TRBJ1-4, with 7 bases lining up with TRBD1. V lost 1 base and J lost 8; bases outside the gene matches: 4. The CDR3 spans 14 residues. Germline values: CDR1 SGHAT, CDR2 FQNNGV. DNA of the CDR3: TGTGCCAGCAGCTTAGCCCCACAGGGGGAAAAACTGTTTTTT. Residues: CASSLAPQGEKLFF.

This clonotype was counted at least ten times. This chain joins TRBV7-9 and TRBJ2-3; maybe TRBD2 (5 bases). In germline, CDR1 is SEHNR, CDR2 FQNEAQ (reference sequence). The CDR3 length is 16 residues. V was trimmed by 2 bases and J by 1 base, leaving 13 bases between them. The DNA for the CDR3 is TGTGCCAGCAGCTTACCCTACCGGGGAGGCACAGATACGCAGTATTTT. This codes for CASSLPYRGGTDTQYF.

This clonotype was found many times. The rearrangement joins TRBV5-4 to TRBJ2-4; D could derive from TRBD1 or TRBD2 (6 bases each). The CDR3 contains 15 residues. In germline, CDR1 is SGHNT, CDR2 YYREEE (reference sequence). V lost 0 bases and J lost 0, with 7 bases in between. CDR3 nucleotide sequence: TGTGCCAGCAGCTTGGGGGGGGCAGCCAAAAACATTCAGTACTTC. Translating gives CASSLGGAAKNIQYF.

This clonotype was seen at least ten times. In DNA, the CDR3 is TGTGCCAGCAGCAAAAGGAGGGGGGTAGCAGATACGCAGTATTTT. It yields the protein CASSKRRGVADTQYF. The rearrangement uses TRBV3-1 and TRBJ2-3, with D possibly being TRBD1 or TRBD2 (6 bases each). Trimming stripped 5 bases from V and 4 bases from J, with 16 bases between. This CDR3 comprises 15 residues. Germline lookup yields CDR1 LGHDT and CDR2 YNNKEL (reference sequence).

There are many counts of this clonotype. The CDR3 loop is CASSPGAPPYEQYF. The CDR3, as DNA: TGTGCCAGCAGTCCAGGGGCCCCTCCCTACGAGCAGTACTTC. The chain joins TRBV12-3 or TRBV12-4 to TRBJ2-7; TRBD1 might be the D (6 bases). V lost 5 bases and J lost 2, with 13 bases in between. There are 14 residues in the CDR3.

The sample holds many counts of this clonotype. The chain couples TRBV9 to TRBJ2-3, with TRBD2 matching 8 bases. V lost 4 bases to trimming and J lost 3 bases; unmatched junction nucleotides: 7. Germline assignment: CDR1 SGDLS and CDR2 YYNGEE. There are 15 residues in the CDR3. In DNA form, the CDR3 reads TGTGCCAGCAGCCTATCCGGGGGGGTAACAGATACGCAGTATTTT. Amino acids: CASSLSGGVTDTQYF.

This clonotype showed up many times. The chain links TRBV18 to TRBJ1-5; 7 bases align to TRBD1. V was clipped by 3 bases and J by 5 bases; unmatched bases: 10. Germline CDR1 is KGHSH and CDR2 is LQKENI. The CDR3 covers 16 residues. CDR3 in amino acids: CASSPARQGVDQPQHF. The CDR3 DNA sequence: TGTGCCAGCTCACCCGCCAGACAGGGTGTTGATCAGCCCCAGCATTTT. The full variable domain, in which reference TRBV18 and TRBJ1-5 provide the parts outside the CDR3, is NAGVMQNPRHLVRRRGQEARLRCSPMKGHSHVYWYRQLPEEGLKFMVYLQKENIIDESGMPKERFSAEFPKEGPSILRIQQVVRGDSAAYFCASSPARQGVDQPQHFGDGTRLSIL.

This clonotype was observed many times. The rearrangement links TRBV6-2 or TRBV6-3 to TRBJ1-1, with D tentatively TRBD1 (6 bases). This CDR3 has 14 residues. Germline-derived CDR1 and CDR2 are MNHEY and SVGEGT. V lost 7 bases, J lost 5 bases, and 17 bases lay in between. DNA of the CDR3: TGTGCCAGCAAAAGGGGGGTAAAAGGGACTGAAGCTTTCTTT. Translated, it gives CASKRGVKGTEAFF.

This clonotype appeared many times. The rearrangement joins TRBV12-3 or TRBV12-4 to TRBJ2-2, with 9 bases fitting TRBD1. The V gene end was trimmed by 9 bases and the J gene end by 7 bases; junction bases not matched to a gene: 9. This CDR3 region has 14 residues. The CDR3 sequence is CASLRTGVFGELFF. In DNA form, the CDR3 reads TGTGCCAGTCTCCGGACAGGGGTATTCGGGGAGCTGTTTTTT.

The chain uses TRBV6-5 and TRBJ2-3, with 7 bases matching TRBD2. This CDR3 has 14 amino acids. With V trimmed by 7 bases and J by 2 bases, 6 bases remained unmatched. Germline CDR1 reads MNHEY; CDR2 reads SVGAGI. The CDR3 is CASKLAAITDTQYF. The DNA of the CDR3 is TGTGCCAGCAAGCTAGCGGCGATCACAGATACGCAGTATTTT.

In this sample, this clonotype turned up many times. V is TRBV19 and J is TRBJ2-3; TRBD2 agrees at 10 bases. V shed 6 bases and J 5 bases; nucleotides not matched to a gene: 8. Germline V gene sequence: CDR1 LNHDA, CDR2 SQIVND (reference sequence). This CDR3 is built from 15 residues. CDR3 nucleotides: TGTGCCAGTAGGTCCAGCGGGGGGGCCAGAGATACGCAGTATTTT. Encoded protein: CASRSSGGARDTQYF.

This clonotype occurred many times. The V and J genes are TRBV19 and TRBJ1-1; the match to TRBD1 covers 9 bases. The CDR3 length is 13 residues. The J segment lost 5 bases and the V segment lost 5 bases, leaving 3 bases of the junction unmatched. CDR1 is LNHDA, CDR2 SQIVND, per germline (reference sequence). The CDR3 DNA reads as TGTGCCAGTAGTCCGGACAGGGGAACTGAAGCTTTCTTT. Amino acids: CASSPDRGTEAFF.

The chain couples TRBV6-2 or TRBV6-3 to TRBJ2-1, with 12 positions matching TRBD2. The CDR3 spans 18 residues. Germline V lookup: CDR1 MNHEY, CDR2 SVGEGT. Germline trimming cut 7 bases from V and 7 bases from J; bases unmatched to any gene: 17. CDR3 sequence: CASTPRGLAGGYRNEQFF. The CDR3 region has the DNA TGTGCCAGCACCCCCCGAGGGCTAGCGGGGGGGTATAGGAATGAGCAGTTCTTC.

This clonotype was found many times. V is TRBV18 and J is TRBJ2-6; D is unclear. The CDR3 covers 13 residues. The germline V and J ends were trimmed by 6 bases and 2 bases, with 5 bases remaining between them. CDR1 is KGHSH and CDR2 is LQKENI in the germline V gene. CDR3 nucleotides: TGTGCCAGCTCGTCAGCTGGGGCCAACGTCCTGACTTTC. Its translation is CASSSAGANVLTF.